This record looks at one T cell receptor (beta chain) sequence and its context. The antigen is undetermined. The sample originates from a study of Ad26.COV2.S vaccination and SARS-CoV-2 variants. About the research overall: The donor was enrolled in the Ad26.COV2.S arm of the COV1001 trial. Recipients of Ad26.COV2.S got it intramuscularly, once or twice 56 days apart. Whole-study findings and limits: Vaccine recipients showed a spike-specific TCR breadth that was higher than in placebo recipients.

TCRdb's copy holds only in-frame clones and misses some; the assay was immunoSEQ multiplex PCR. Among about 680,000 clones listed, roughly nine tenths were seen once. Stated treatment: some 19 received Ad26.COV2.S at low or high dose, single or two shots; 5 received placebo; per-sample allocation not given. Day 63 after the first vaccine or placebo injection was the time point for sampling. The study used a vaccine consisting of an Ad26 vector that expressed Wuhan-strain SARS-CoV-2 spike. The CDR3 covers 13 residues. Per germline, CDR1 GTSNPN and CDR2 SVGIG (reference sequence). The V end was cut by 2 bases, the J end by 1 base, with 6 bases between.

The chain has TRBV30 and TRBJ1-5, with no clear D. This sequence was found in a person aged 18-60 years who received the Ad26.COV2.S COVID-19 vaccine or a placebo. The sequenced sample was peripheral blood, obtained in a trial of Ad26.COV2.S vaccine versus placebo. CDR3 in DNA: TGTGCCTGGAGTACTGGGAGCAATCAGCCCCAGCATTTT. Protein: CAWSTGSNQPQHF.